These 22 T cell receptor beta chains came from one sample sequenced in a study of T cell responses to AZD1222 COVID-19 vaccine. Sequenced by immunoSEQ multiplex PCR; TCRdb stores in-frame clones only, minus some. The sample lists under 200,000 clones; 93% were seen once. The specimen comprised peripheral blood, sampled on day 0 of AZD1222 vaccination. Receptor source: an adult in good health.

The chain couples TRBV25-1 to TRBJ2-5; 9 bases line up with TRBD2. The CDR3 consists of 16 residues. CDR1 is MGHDK, CDR2 SYGVNS, per germline. The V segment lost 6 bases and the J segment 4 bases; nucleotides outside the gene matches: 12. Written as DNA, the CDR3 is TGTGCCAGCAGAGGGGTGGCGGGAGGGCCCTCAGAGACCCAGTACTTC. Translating gives CASRGVAGGPSETQYF.

This clone was seen a few times. The gene calls are TRBV2 and TRBJ2-7; D is ambiguous. The CDR3 is made up of 13 amino acids. Trimming left V 4 bases short and J 2 bases short, with 9 bases between. CDR1 is SNHLY, CDR2 FYNNEI, per germline. The DNA of the CDR3 is TGTGCCAGCAGTGCCCCGAATCCCTACGAGCAGTACTTC. It encodes CASSAPNPYEQYF.

The chain links TRBV4-1 to TRBJ1-2; a weak D match, TRBD1 (5 bases). This CDR3 has 18 residues. The germline CDR1 and CDR2 sequences are MGHRA and YSYEKL. Trimming removed 0 bases from V and 7 bases from J, with 24 bases in between. CDR3 sequence: CASSQEAYGTGARGGYTF. CDR3 nucleotides: TGCGCCAGCAGCCAAGAGGCATACGGGACGGGAGCTCGGGGTGGCTACACCTTC.

V gene TRBV19 combines with J gene TRBJ1-6; 7 nucleotides match TRBD1. The germline CDR1 and CDR2 sequences are LNHDA and SQIVND (reference sequence). Trimming removed 4 bases from V and 8 bases from J; junction bases left unmatched: 5. The CDR3 is made up of 14 amino acids. CDR3 in DNA: TGTGCCAGTAGTACAGGGACAGTGGATTCACCCCTCCACTTT. Translation: CASSTGTVDSPLHF.

Points on this clone: At one end, the junction sequence differs from germline, possibly due to a read error. The chain links TRBV4-1 to TRBJ1-2, with TRBD1 matching 10 bases. The CDR3 runs 16 residues. The V gene's germline CDR1 is MGHRA and CDR2 YSYEKL. CDR3 residues: CASSRTDTGTGAARRF. CDR3 DNA: TGCGCCAGCAGCCGAACGGATACCGGGACAGGGGCTGCCCGGCGCTTC.

The V call is TRBV4-2, the J call TRBJ2-1; D is undetermined. CDR3 length equals 14 residues. Germline V gives CDR1 LGHNA, CDR2 YNFKEQ. The ends were cut back, 0 bases at V and 10 bases at J, with 13 bases in the middle. This chain's CDR3 is CASSQDWTQQEQFF. The CDR3 nucleotides are TGTGCCAGCAGCCAAGATTGGACGCAGCAAGAGCAGTTCTTC.

The chain carries TRBV18 and TRBJ2-3; no clear D. CDR1 is KGHSH and CDR2 is LQKENI in the germline V gene. The CDR3 runs 13 residues. With 5 bases removed from V and 6 bases from J, the gap between germline ends came to 12 bases. Written as DNA, the CDR3 is TGTGCCAGCTCATTAACTATCAGTGATACGCAGTATTTT. This encodes CASSLTISDTQYF.

The chain joins TRBV5-1 to TRBJ2-1; D not resolved. The CDR3 length is 11 residues. The germline V gene has CDR1 SGHRS and CDR2 YFSETQ. Deletions cut 8 bases from V and 4 bases from J, with 7 bases between. CDR3 nucleotides: TGCGCCAGTACCGTATACAATGAGCAGTTCTTC. This gives the protein CASTVYNEQFF.

J is TRBJ2-7 and V is TRBV4-1, with unresolved D. The CDR3 is made up of 15 amino acids. The V and J ends lost 0 bases and 4 bases respectively, with 13 bases between them. Germline V gives CDR1 MGHRA, CDR2 YSYEKL. The CDR3 loop is CASSQDGRSRYEQYF. CDR3 in DNA: TGCGCCAGCAGCCAAGACGGACGGAGCAGGTACGAGCAGTACTTC.

The CDR3 DNA reads TGTGCCAGCAGTTACTCGGGACTCTCCTATAATTCACCCCTCCACTTT. This codes for CASSYSGLSYNSPLHF. The chain has TRBV6-5 and TRBJ1-6; D might be TRBD1 (5 bases). This CDR3 has 16 amino acids. CDR1 MNHEY and CDR2 SVGAGI come from the germline V gene. V was cut by 0 bases and J by 0 bases, with 6 bases left in between.

This rearrangement joins TRBV5-1 to TRBJ1-1, with a possible D match to TRBD1 (6 bases). V lost 7 bases, J lost 7 bases, and 17 bases lay in between. The CDR3 sequence is 13 residues long. Germline values: CDR1 SGHRS, CDR2 YFSETQ. DNA of the CDR3: TGCGCCAGCTATTCTACAGGGAATGGTGAAGCTTTCTTT. It codes for CASYSTGNGEAFF.

This clone was recorded once. The chain has TRBV5-4 and TRBJ2-2, with D unresolved. The CDR3 runs 14 residues. V was trimmed by 2 bases and J by 0 bases, leaving 5 bases between them. Germline V gene data show CDR1 as SGHNT and CDR2 as YYREEE (reference sequence). For the CDR3, the DNA is TGTGCCAGCAGCTTTGGAGCGAACACCGGGGAGCTGTTTTTT. It codes for CASSFGANTGELFF.

This chain joins TRBV4-1 and TRBJ1-1; D is unclear. CDR3 length equals 14 residues. Germline lookup yields CDR1 MGHRA and CDR2 YSYEKL. The V end was cut by 3 bases, the J end by 2 bases, with 10 bases between. The CDR3 sequence is CASSHVRVNTEAFF. The CDR3 DNA reads TGCGCCAGCAGCCATGTCAGAGTTAACACTGAAGCTTTCTTT.

Comments on this clone: At one boundary the junction diverges from the germline segment, which might be a read error. At the DNA level, this CDR3 is encoded by other sequences in the same sample as well. The chain is built from TRBV5-4 and TRBJ2-7; D is perhaps TRBD1 or TRBD2 (5 bases each). This CDR3 has 13 amino acids. The germline V gene encodes CDR1 SGHNT and CDR2 YYREEE (reference sequence). The CDR3 loop is CASSGGRPDEQYF. DNA for the CDR3: TGTGCCAGCAGTGGGGGACGCCCAGACGAACAGTACTTC.

The V call is TRBV25-1, the J call TRBJ2-5, with D possibly matching TRBD1 (6 bases). The germline CDR1 and CDR2 sequences are MGHDK and SYGVNS. Trimming cost V 6 bases and J 4 bases, with 12 bases left between them. The CDR3 extends over 13 amino acids. CDR3 nucleotide sequence: TGTGCCAGCAGAGTTACAGGGACAGAGACCCAGTACTTC. Its protein product is CASRVTGTETQYF.

The J gene is TRBJ1-2, the V gene TRBV7-9, with D uncertain. The germline V gene encodes CDR1 SEHNR and CDR2 FQNEAQ (reference sequence). The V end lost 5 bases, the J end lost 4 bases, and 11 bases lay between the germline ends. The CDR3 extends over 13 amino acids. The CDR3 DNA reads as TGTGCCAGCAGCGACCCCCCAGCCTATGGCTACACCTTC. Translation: CASSDPPAYGYTF.

The gene calls are TRBV5-1 and TRBJ1-1; 12 bases are a match to TRBD1. The junction had 7 bases not matched to a gene; V was cut back by 3 bases and J by 7 bases. The CDR3 totals 15 residues. Germline CDR1 is SGHRS and CDR2 is YFSETQ. The CDR3 here is CASSWGTGGVGEAFF. In DNA form, the CDR3 reads TGCGCCAGCAGCTGGGGGACAGGGGGCGTCGGTGAAGCTTTCTTT.

The V gene is TRBV20-1, the J gene TRBJ2-3, with unresolved D. This CDR3 has 10 residues. Germline V gives CDR1 DFQATT, CDR2 SNEGSKA (reference sequence). Here the CDR3 DNA reads TGCAGCGAGTTAGGAGATACGCAGTATTTT. Translation gives CSELGDTQYF.

The CDR3 sequence: CASSLQAAPYGYTF. CDR3 nucleotide sequence: TGTGCCAGTAGTCTACAGGCTGCCCCCTATGGCTACACCTTC. The chain carries TRBV19 and TRBJ1-2; tentatively, D is TRBD1 (5 bases). The CDR3 is 14 residues long. The germline CDR1 and CDR2 sequences are LNHDA and SQIVND (reference sequence). The V end lost 5 bases, the J end lost 4 bases, and 14 bases lay between the germline ends.

CDR3 DNA: TGTGCCAGCAGCTTAGTGGGTACCAGCTCCTACAATGAGCAGTTCTTC. Amino acid sequence: CASSLVGTSSYNEQFF. The chain combines TRBV7-8 with TRBJ2-1, with D unclear. Trimming pared 1 base from V and 0 bases from J, leaving 10 bases between. The CDR3 length is 16 residues. Per germline, CDR1 SGHVS and CDR2 FQNEAQ.

The gene calls are TRBV29-1 and TRBJ1-4, with 7 bases lining up with TRBD1. V gave up 4 bases and J gave up 4 bases; unmatched junction bases: 6. The CDR3 runs to 14 residues. Germline V lookup: CDR1 SQVTM, CDR2 ANQGSEA. As DNA, the CDR3 is TGCAGCGTTGCAGGGGGGGGCCTTAATGAAAAACTGTTTTTT. Amino acids: CSVAGGGLNEKLFF. The full variable domain, in which reference TRBV29-1 and TRBJ1-4 provide the parts outside the CDR3, is SAVISQKPSRDICQRGTSLTIQCQVDSQVTMMFWYRQQPGQSLTLIATANQGSEATYESGFVIDKFPISRPNLTFSTLTVSNMSPEDSSIYLCSVAGGGLNEKLFFGSGTQLSVL.

V usage is TRBV5-4 and J usage is TRBJ1-2, with TRBD1 matching over 9 bases. Trimming took 2 bases from V and 4 from J; bases not matched to a gene: 6. Germline V CDR1 and CDR2: SGHNT, YYREEE (reference sequence). CDR3 length: 15 amino acids. DNA for the CDR3: TGTGCCAGCAGCTTACCGGGACAGGGCCTCTATGGCTACACCTTC. Encoded protein: CASSLPGQGLYGYTF. Filled out from reference TRBV5-4 and TRBJ1-2, the complete variable domain reads ETGVTQSPTHLIKTRGQQVTLRCSSQSGHNTVSWYQQALGQGPQFIFQYYREEENGRGNFPPRFSGLQFPNYSSELNVNALELDDSALYLCASSLPGQGLYGYTFGSGTRLTVV.